The 17 T cell receptor beta chains listed next were all sequenced from one sample in a study of blood T cell repertoires in COVID-19. Sequencing used immunoSEQ multiplex PCR; TCRdb keeps in-frame clones, though not all of them. Of roughly 220,000 clones listed, about 86% are singletons. Material: PBMCs or T cells enriched from blood (not recorded which). Receptors originate from a woman aged 40 to 49 with acute COVID-19.

This clone is a singleton in its sample. The V gene is TRBV4-1, the J gene TRBJ2-1; tentatively, D is TRBD2 (5 bases). The CDR3 covers 21 residues. V lost 2 bases, J lost 12 bases, and 38 bases lay in between. Germline CDR1 reads MGHRA; CDR2 reads YSYEKL. CDR3 in amino acids: CASSQHSERGLDLIELMRQFF. The CDR3 DNA reads as TGCGCCAGCAGCCAACACTCAGAACGGGGTTTAGATCTCATAGAGTTAATGAGGCAGTTCTTC.

This sequence joins TRBV10-2 and TRBJ1-1; TRBD1 aligns across 8 bases. After removal of 5 bases from V and 4 bases from J, the junction contained 3 bases not matched to a gene. This CDR3 has 13 residues. CDR1 WSHSY and CDR2 SAAADI come from the germline V gene. CDR3: CASSLTGGTEAFF. The DNA of the CDR3 is TGCGCCAGCAGTCTTACAGGGGGCACTGAAGCTTTCTTT.

This clone was picked up a small number of times. The chain recombines TRBV5-6 with TRBJ2-7; maybe TRBD2 (5 bases). Trimming took 2 bases from V and 0 from J, leaving 9 bases between them. CDR1 SGHDT and CDR2 YYEEEE come from the germline V gene. The CDR3 runs 14 residues. The CDR3 is CASSFYGLSYEQYF. CDR3 nucleotides: TGTGCCAGCAGCTTCTACGGACTCTCCTACGAGCAGTACTTC.

The CDR3 DNA reads as TGTGCCAGCAGCCCTGGGGGACAGGGTGGAGAAAAACTGTTTTTT. Translated: CASSPGGQGGEKLFF. This chain links TRBV5-8 with TRBJ1-4; 9 bases agree with TRBD1. CDR1 is SGHTS, CDR2 YDEGEE, per germline. V lost 4 bases, J lost 8 bases, and 9 bases stayed unmatched. The CDR3 is 15 amino acids. The variable domain in full, with the rest retrieved from reference TRBV5-8 and TRBJ1-4, is EAGVTQSPTHLIKTRGQQATLRCSPISGHTSVYWYQQALGLGLQFLLWYDEGEERNRGNFPPRFSGRQFPNYSSELNVNALELEDSALYLCASSPGGQGGEKLFFGSGTQLSVL.

The chain is built from TRBV27 and TRBJ2-3; D might be TRBD2 (5 bases). CDR3 length: 16 amino acids. The ends were cut back, 4 bases at V and 3 bases at J, with 17 bases in the middle. CDR1 and CDR2 from the germline V gene are MNHEY and SMNVEV (reference sequence). CDR3 loop: CASSYFSGIFTDTQYF. CDR3 coding DNA: TGTGCCAGCAGTTACTTCTCGGGAATCTTTACAGATACGCAGTATTTT.

CDR3 loop: CASSASTVYNSPLHF. As DNA, the CDR3 is TGTGCCAGCAGTGCGTCGACAGTTTATAATTCACCCCTCCACTTT. V and J are TRBV27 and TRBJ1-6; perhaps TRBD1 as D (5 bases). The germline V gene encodes CDR1 MNHEY and CDR2 SMNVEV (reference sequence). V was shortened by 5 bases and J by 4 bases, with 12 bases between the two germline ends. The CDR3 runs to 15 residues.

This chain links TRBV19 with TRBJ2-1; 8 bases agree with TRBD1. In germline, CDR1 is LNHDA, CDR2 SQIVND (reference sequence). This CDR3 spans 16 amino acids. V lost 7 bases, J lost 7 bases, and 15 bases stayed unmatched. The CDR3 here is CASTANGQGAVNEQFF. The CDR3 nucleotides are TGTGCCAGTACCGCTAACGGACAGGGAGCGGTAAATGAGCAGTTCTTC. Supplemented by reference TRBV19 and TRBJ2-1, the full variable domain reads DGGITQSPKYLFRKEGQNVTLSCEQNLNHDAMYWYRQDPGQGLRLIYYSQIVNDFQKGDIAEGYSVSREKKESFPLTVTSAQKNPTAFYLCASTANGQGAVNEQFFGPGTRLTVL.

The rearrangement uses TRBV12-3 or TRBV12-4 and TRBJ1-2, with unresolved D. The length of the CDR3 is 13 residues. V was clipped by 2 bases and J by 0 bases, with 4 bases between them. CDR3 region: CASSLTSNYGYTF. The CDR3 nucleotides are TGTGCCAGCAGTTTAACATCTAACTATGGCTACACCTTC.

In DNA form, the CDR3 reads TGTGCCAGCAGTTACTCTGAAGGGAGAGCTTTCTTT. Translated: CASSYSEGRAFF. The J gene is TRBJ1-1, the V gene TRBV6-5; D ambiguous. Germline V CDR1 and CDR2: MNHEY, SVGAGI. V was shortened by 0 bases and J by 10 bases, with 9 bases between the two germline ends. The CDR3 runs to 12 residues.

The chain combines TRBV6-5 with TRBJ1-5; TRBD1 is a possible D gene (6 bases). Germline CDR1 reads MNHEY; CDR2 reads SVGAGI. Trimming took 6 bases from V and 5 from J, leaving 11 bases between them. The CDR3 runs to 13 residues. CDR3 loop: CASRDSSDQPQHF. The CDR3 DNA follows: TGTGCCAGCAGGGACAGTTCGGATCAGCCCCAGCATTTT.

The chain joins TRBV15 to TRBJ2-2, with 8 bases lining up with TRBD1. CDR1 and CDR2 from the germline V gene are LNHNV and YYDKDF (reference sequence). Trimming removed 5 bases from V and 2 bases from J; junction bases left unmatched: 10. The CDR3 consists of 17 residues. In DNA form, the CDR3 reads TGTGCCACCAGCCGACTCAAGACAGGGGTAAACACCGGGGAGCTGTTTTTT. It specifies CATSRLKTGVNTGELFF.

The V gene is TRBV5-4, the J gene TRBJ2-4; the match to TRBD1 covers 9 bases. Germline trimming cut 1 base from V and 7 bases from J; bases unmatched to any gene: 9. Germline V gene data show CDR1 as SGHNT and CDR2 as YYREEE (reference sequence). The CDR3 totals 16 residues. CDR3 DNA sequence: TGTGCCAGCAGCTTGAATACACAGGGGGCTAGGAACATTCAGTACTTC. Its translation: CASSLNTQGARNIQYF.

CDR3 nucleotide sequence: TGTGCCAGCAGCCCTCATTCGACTAGCGGGGGGGGATCTTACAATGAGCAGTTCTTC. As protein: CASSPHSTSGGGSYNEQFF. The chain is built from TRBV6-2 or TRBV6-3 and TRBJ2-1; 14 positions agree with TRBD2. CDR3 size: 19 residues. J lost 4 bases, V lost 6 bases, and 14 bases had no gene match. Germline V gene lookup returns CDR1 MNHEY and CDR2 SVGEGT.

V and J are TRBV25-1 and TRBJ2-7, with D possibly being TRBD1 (6 bases). Germline values: CDR1 MGHDK, CDR2 SYGVNS. The CDR3 runs 13 residues. The V and J ends lost 6 bases and 6 bases respectively, with 15 bases between them. The CDR3 DNA sequence: TGTGCCAGCAGGGTTACAGGGCGGGCCGAGCAGTACTTC. This translates into CASRVTGRAEQYF.

This rearrangement joins TRBV7-2 to TRBJ1-2; D might be TRBD1 (5 bases). V lost 1 base and J 5 bases, leaving 8 bases between the germline ends. This CDR3 is built from 13 residues. Germline V gene sequence: CDR1 SGHTA, CDR2 FQGNSA. For the CDR3, the DNA is TGTGCCAGCAGCTTAGGGGGCGGTTATGGCTACACCTTC. The encoded protein is CASSLGGGYGYTF.

V gene TRBV7-7 combines with J gene TRBJ2-5; 16 bases are a match to TRBD2. The V gene's germline CDR1 is SSHAT and CDR2 FNYEAQ (reference sequence). V lost 3 bases and J lost 4; bases outside the gene matches: 5. The CDR3 covers 17 residues. The CDR3 loop is CASSFGTSGGARETQYF. The CDR3 bases are TGTGCCAGCAGCTTTGGGACTAGCGGGGGGGCAAGAGAGACCCAGTACTTC.

The CDR3 nucleotides are TGTGCCAGTAGTATGTCGGGAGGCTACAATGAGCAGTTCTTC. As protein: CASSMSGGYNEQFF. The chain couples TRBV19 to TRBJ2-1; 7 positions match TRBD2. V was clipped by 3 bases and J by 3 bases; unmatched bases: 2. CDR1 and CDR2 (germline): LNHDA, SQIVND (reference sequence). The CDR3 runs 14 residues.